These T cell receptor beta chains were read from a single sample in a study of blood T cells in healthy people across ages. Via MiXCR, TCRdb re-called the 5' RACE reads, giving one row per CDR3 protein. Seen here are approximately 800,000 distinct CDR3 sequences, roughly 35% observed once, and the top ten hold around 13%. Material for sequencing was blood. These receptors came from a man younger than 30 in good health. Both conserved end residues are trimmed from each CDR3. The order of the fields is J gene, V gene, CDR3 protein.

TRBJ2-5 TRBV29-1 SVEDLDSGGPQETQY
TRBJ2-3 TRBV2 APKGGGRDTQY
- TRBV14 ASSQGGSLPREQY
TRBJ2-3 TRBV4-1 ASSQAGTSGGRDTQY
TRBJ1-5 TRBV5-1 ASSLGTGENQPQH
TRBJ1-2 TRBV3-1 ASSKSGGNRSGYT
TRBJ1-2 TRBV7-2 ASSFNRDSSTYGYT
TRBJ2-7 TRBV4-1 ASSYPLLRDHEQY
TRBJ2-3 TRBV20-1 SAIRAGAPDTQY
TRBJ2-5 TRBV7-9 ASSSWDRGMETQY
TRBJ2-1 TRBV12-3/TRBV12-4 ASSPPAYNEQF
TRBJ2-1 TRBV7-2 ASSLEGLGVEQF
TRBJ2-7 TRBV7-2 ASSLSPYEQN
TRBJ2-7 TRBV7-6 ASSLEVSGTTYEQY
TRBJ2-2 TRBV28 ASSRLGGVDTGELF
TRBJ1-5 TRBV20-1 SAWEGGNQPQH
TRBJ1-2 TRBV7-8 ASSLVASSGGYT
TRBJ2-1 TRBV4-1 ASSQAGAANEQF
TRBJ1-2 TRBV5-6 ASSLERWRQGVDGYT
TRBJ2-1 TRBV10-3 AIRGTVTNEQF
TRBJ2-1 TRBV9 ASSVGQGNSYNEQF
TRBJ2-7 TRBV10-3 AISESASALPYEQY
TRBJ2-7 TRBV12-3/TRBV12-4 ASSFGVGALYEQY
TRBJ1-5 TRBV7-2 ASSPLYQTGKKQPQH
TRBJ2-3 TRBV7-3 ASSHDPLTSGAMEY
TRBJ2-1 TRBV20-1 SARDRGTNEQF
TRBJ1-2 TRBV2 ARTRQGQGNGYT
- TRBV7-9 ASSNTGVVPYEQY
TRBJ2-7 TRBV29-1 SVTKAAGNYEQY
TRBJ1-2 TRBV14 ASSQDENYGYT
TRBJ2-2 TRBV12-3/TRBV12-4 ASVGPNTGELF
TRBJ2-2 TRBV5-5 ASSSGGGLNTGELF
TRBJ1-1 TRBV7-9 ASSLGRQNFNTEAF
TRBJ2-1 TRBV6-2/TRBV6-3 ASSYSVSSSETQF
TRBJ2-7 TRBV13 ASSLRGDSSYEQY
TRBJ2-7 TRBV27 ASSWWSGTYEQY
TRBJ1-1 TRBV7-9 ASSSTGVTNTEAF
TRBJ1-4 TRBV4-1 ASSQDGGYNEKLF
TRBJ2-3 TRBV29-1 SVGGRAVDTQY
TRBJ2-3 TRBV5-6 ASSTGGRIADTQY
TRBJ1-6 TRBV6-6 ASSYSRGDSPLH
TRBJ1-1 TRBV6-5 ASSRQGKAF
TRBJ2-4 TRBV6-6 ASSSAGGNKNIQY
TRBJ2-2 TRBV28 ASSLGALTDTGELF
TRBJ2-1 TRBV5-4 ASSYLAGGRNEQF